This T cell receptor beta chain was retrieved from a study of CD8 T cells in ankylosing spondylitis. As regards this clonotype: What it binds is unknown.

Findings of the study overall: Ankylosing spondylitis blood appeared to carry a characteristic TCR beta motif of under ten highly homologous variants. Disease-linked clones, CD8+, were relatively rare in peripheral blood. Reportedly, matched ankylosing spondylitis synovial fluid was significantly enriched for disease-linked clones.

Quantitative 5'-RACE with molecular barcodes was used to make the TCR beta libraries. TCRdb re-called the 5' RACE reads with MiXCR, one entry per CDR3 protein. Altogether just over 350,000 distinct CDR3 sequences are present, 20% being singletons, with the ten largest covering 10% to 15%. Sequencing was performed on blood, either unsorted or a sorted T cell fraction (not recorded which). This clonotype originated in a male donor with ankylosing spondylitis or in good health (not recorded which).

This CDR3 reads CASSLSTGSHEQYF. CDR3 nucleotide sequence: TGTGCCAGCAGTTTATCGACAGGTTCCCACGAGCAGTACTTC. The genes are TRBV27 and TRBJ2-7, with D maybe TRBD1 (6 bases). V was shortened by 0 bases and J by 5 bases, with 11 bases between the two germline ends. The CDR3 has 14 amino acids. CDR1 is MNHEY, CDR2 SMNVEV, per germline (reference sequence).